This T cell receptor beta chain was captured in a study of T cell responses to AZD1222 COVID-19 vaccine. Background on the study: Recipients boosted at about 4 weeks or about 12 weeks are pooled.

Sequenced by immunoSEQ multiplex PCR; TCRdb stores in-frame clones only, minus some. The sample comprises 90,000 to 110,000 clones, 88% of which are singletons, and around 2.3% rests with the top ten. For this clone: Its specificity is not known.

Study-level points and caveats: Epitopes outside B.1.351 and B.1.1.7 mutated regions reportedly drew nearly half of spike TCRs.

The V gene's germline CDR1 is LNHDA and CDR2 SQIVND (reference sequence). J was trimmed by 3 bases and V by 5 bases; bases with no gene match: 7. The CDR3 loop spans 16 amino acids. The sequence came from an adult in good health. The V and J genes are TRBV19 and TRBJ2-6; 7 nucleotides agree with TRBD1. The sequenced sample was peripheral blood, obtained on day 0 of AZD1222 vaccination. The CDR3 here is CASSVNRGHGANVLTF. CDR3 in DNA: TGTGCCAGTAGTGTAAACAGGGGCCATGGGGCCAACGTCCTGACTTTC. The variable domain in full, completed from reference TRBV19 and TRBJ2-6, reads DGGITQSPKYLFRKEGQNVTLSCEQNLNHDAMYWYRQDPGQGLRLIYYSQIVNDFQKGDIAEGYSVSREKKESFPLTVTSAQKNPTAFYLCASSVNRGHGANVLTFGAGSRLTVL.